This TCR beta chain comes out of a study of blood T cell repertoires in COVID-19. At the level of the study: Sources were T cells, B-cell-depleted T cells, or PBMCs; the material itself was cDNA or gDNA.

Authors' methods: Reference gene primer amplification in the assay estimated nucleated cell counts. Repertoires were generated with immunoSEQ multiplex PCR, while TCRdb's copy carries only in-frame clones and drops some. V, J and clone size are taken as reported in that table, and D and trimming were inferred from the DNA itself. The sample lists under 80,000 clones, 88% occurring once. The CDR3 has 14 residues. The V end lost 5 bases, the J end lost 0 bases, and 11 bases lay between the germline ends. Germline V gene data show CDR1 as SGHAT and CDR2 as FQNNGV. The chain uses TRBV11-2 and TRBJ2-7; possible D gene TRBD2, 5 bases. The source of this sequence is a human donor in a cohort sampled during active COVID-19. Sequences were obtained from peripheral blood. This chain's CDR3 is CASSVQLDSYEQYV. The CDR3 region has the DNA TGTGCCAGCAGCGTTCAACTAGACTCCTACGAGCAGTACGTC.